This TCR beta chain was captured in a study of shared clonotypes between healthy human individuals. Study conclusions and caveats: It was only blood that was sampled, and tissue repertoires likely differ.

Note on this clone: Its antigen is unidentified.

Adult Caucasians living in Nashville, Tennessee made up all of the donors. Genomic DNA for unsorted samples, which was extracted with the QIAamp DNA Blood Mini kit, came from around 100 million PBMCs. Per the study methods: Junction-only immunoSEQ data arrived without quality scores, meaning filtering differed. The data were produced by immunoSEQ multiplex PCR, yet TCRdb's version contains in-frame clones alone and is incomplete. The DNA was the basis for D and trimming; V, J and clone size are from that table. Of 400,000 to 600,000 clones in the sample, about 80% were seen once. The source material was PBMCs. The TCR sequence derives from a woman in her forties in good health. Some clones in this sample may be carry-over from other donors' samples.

In DNA form, the CDR3 reads TGTGCCAGCAGCTTAGCATCGGGAACGAATGAGCAGTTCTTC. Translated, it gives CASSLASGTNEQFF. The chain has TRBV7-2 and TRBJ2-1; perhaps TRBD2 as D (5 bases). This CDR3 has 14 residues. V was cut by 0 bases and J by 7 bases, with 10 bases left in between. Per germline, CDR1 SGHTA and CDR2 FQGNSA. The full variable domain, completed using reference TRBV7-2 and TRBJ2-1, is GAGVSQSPSNKVTEKGKDVELRCDPISGHTALYWYRQSLGQGLEFLIYFQGNSAPDKSGLPSDRFSAERTGGSVSTLTIQRTQQEDSAVYLCASSLASGTNEQFFGPGTRLTVL.